A selection of T cell receptor beta chains follows, all from one sample in a study of human T cells and chemical hapten exposure. TCRdb processed the RACE reads anew with MiXCR; each CDR3 protein has one entry. The data hold 60,000 to 75,000 distinct CDR3 sequences, with around 7% observed a single time. Sequenced here: whole blood, sampled in connection with sensitization to the hapten diphenylcyclopropenone (DPC). The receptors derive from a woman aged 25 to 39 with alopecia areata. Some clones in this sample may be carry-over from other donors' samples. Each CDR3 is given with its conserved first and last residue. A D gene is named only where the DNA matches it firmly. Clone size, where shown, is once, few, many, or a class for clones that have expanded.

d_gene,j_gene,abundance,len,v_gene,CDR3nt,CDR3aa
NA,TRBJ1-6,many,15,TRBV16,TGTGCCAGCAGCCAATACCAATCTGGCCTACAGCCCCTCCACTTT,CASSQYQSGLQPLHF
NA,TRBJ2-7,NA,14,TRBV7-9,TGTGCCAGCAGCTTAGATGGGGTCTCCTACGAGCAGTACTTC,CASSLDGVSYEQYF
TRBD1,TRBJ1-1,many,13,TRBV3-1,TGTGCCAGCACCACGACAGGGGGTACTGAAGCTTTCTTT,CASTTTGGTEAFF
NA,TRBJ2-3,few,13,TRBV15,TGTGCCACCAGCAGGATTAGTGGATATACGCAGTATTTT,CATSRISGYTQYF
TRBD1,TRBJ1-6,many,15,TRBV5-1,TGCGCCAGCAGCTGGGAGGACAGGGGCAATTCACCCCTCCACTTT,CASSWEDRGNSPLHF
NA,TRBJ1-3,many,11,TRBV29-1,TGCAGCGTTGACCGGGGAAACACCATATATTTT,CSVDRGNTIYF
NA,TRBJ2-7,NA,13,TRBV7-2,TGTGCCAGCAGCTTAGATCAGGACTACGAGGAGTACTTC,CASSLDQDYEEYF
NA,TRBJ1-1,few,14,TRBV12-3/TRBV12-4,TGTGCCAGCAGTCCCCAAGAATCAAACACTGAAGCTTTCTTT,CASSPQESNTEAFF
NA,TRBJ1-4,few,14,TRBV5-1,TGCGCCACCGGAACGGGGTTGGCGAATGAAAAACTGTTTTTT,CATGTGLANEKLFF
NA,TRBJ2-3,few,15,TRBV24-1,TGTGCCACCAGTGATGCACGAAACCCCACAGATACGCAGTATTTT,CATSDARNPTDTQYF
TRBD1,TRBJ2-3,many,15,TRBV9,TGTGCCAGCAGCTTACGACAGGGGGCAAAGGATACGCAGTATTTT,CASSLRQGAKDTQYF
NA,TRBJ1-3,NA,15,TRBV5-5,TGTGCCAGCAGGGCTGCAGGGAGCTCTGGAAACACCATATATTTT,CASRAAGSSGNTIYF
TRBD2,TRBJ2-1,many,13,TRBV6-1,TGTGCCAGCTGGGCGGGGGTATACAATGAGCAGTTCTTC,CASWAGVYNEQFF
TRBD1,TRBJ1-2,many,15,TRBV29-1,TGCAGCGTTGGGTTCCTGGGCAGGGGGCTAGGCGGATACACCTTC,CSVGFLGRGLGGYTF
TRBD1,TRBJ2-2,few,14,TRBV7-6,TGTGCCAGCAGCTTACTAGGGGGCAACCGGGAGCTGTTTTTT,CASSLLGGNRELFF
NA,TRBJ1-5,few,15,TRBV30,TGTGCCTGGAGTGTTGGGGGCAGTAGCAATCAGCCCCAGCATTTT,CAWSVGGSSNQPQHF
TRBD1,TRBJ1-2,many,14,TRBV5-6,TGTGCCAGCAGGACCCAGGGGGAGGACTATGGCTACACCTTC,CASRTQGEDYGYTF
NA,TRBJ1-6,many,13,TRBV10-3,TGTGCCATCGGGTCAGAATATAATTCACCCCTCCACTTT,CAIGSEYNSPLHF
TRBD1,TRBJ2-7,many,15,TRBV5-5,TGTGCCAGCAGCCTCGGACAGGGAGGACGGTACGAGCAGTACTTC,CASSLGQGGRYEQYF
TRBD1,TRBJ2-7,many,14,TRBV12-5,TGTGCTAGTGGTTTCGACAGGGGTCCTTACGAGCAGTACTTC,CASGFDRGPYEQYF
NA,TRBJ1-2,many,13,TRBV6-5,TGTGCCAGCAGTTACGATGCTAACTATGGCTACACCTTC,CASSYDANYGYTF
NA,TRBJ1-6,many,12,TRBV7-9,TGTGCCAGCAGCTTAATGAATTCACCCCTCCACTTT,CASSLMNSPLHF
NA,TRBJ1-1,many,14,TRBV7-2,TGTGCCAGCAGCTTTATGCCGTACAACACTGAAGCTTTCTTT,CASSFMPYNTEAFF
TRBD2,TRBJ2-3,many,14,TRBV6-5,TGTGCCAGCAGCTATAGCGGGGGGGCAGATACGCAGTATTTT,CASSYSGGADTQYF
NA,TRBJ2-2,many,15,TRBV7-9,TGTGCCAGCAGCTTAGGCTTACGGAACACCGGGGAGCTGTTTTTT,CASSLGLRNTGELFF
NA,TRBJ1-4,many,14,TRBV6-5,TGTGCCAGCAGTGAAACAGCTGGTAATGAAAAACTGTTTTTT,CASSETAGNEKLFF
TRBD1,TRBJ1-5,many,19,TRBV6-1,TGTGCCAGCAAATTTGGAAGACAGGGGGCAAGCTATAGCAATCAGCCCCAGCATTTT,CASKFGRQGASYSNQPQHF
NA,TRBJ1-5,NA,18,TRBV15,TGTGCCACCAGCAGAGGGAAAGGGGACCCTGTTGGCAATCAGCCCCAGCATTTT,CATSRGKGDPVGNQPQHF
NA,TRBJ1-2,NA,14,TRBV10-3,TGTGCCATCAGTGAGTCGGGGGACTTCTATGGCTACACCTTC,CAISESGDFYGYTF
NA,TRBJ1-6,NA,15,TRBV12-3/TRBV12-4,TGTGCCAGCAGTTTTCGCGGTGGGGTAGGATCACCCCTCCACTTT,CASSFRGGVGSPLHF
NA,TRBJ1-3,many,15,TRBV2,TGTGCCAGCAGAGCAGGGGTTTTTACTGGAAACACCATATATTTT,CASRAGVFTGNTIYF
NA,TRBJ2-2,NA,14,TRBV19,TGTGCCAGTAGTCCCGCCGGGAGCACCGGGGAGCTGTTTTTT,CASSPAGSTGELFF
TRBD2,TRBJ2-7,many,15,TRBV19,TGTGCCAGTAGTAAACCAACGGGAGGGGTAGGGGAGCAGTACTTC,CASSKPTGGVGEQYF
NA,TRBJ1-1,many,14,TRBV6-1,TGTGCCAGCAGTGAAGACAGGGAGAACACTGAAGCTTTCTTT,CASSEDRENTEAFF
NA,TRBJ2-6,many,17,TRBV5-4,TGTGCCAGCAGCGCGGGCGGTAGGGCACCTGGGGCCAACGTCCTGACTTTC,CASSAGGRAPGANVLTF
NA,TRBJ1-1,many,11,TRBV20-1,TGCAGTGCGGCGGGGTACACTGAAGCTTTCTTT,CSAAGYTEAFF
NA,TRBJ2-5,few,13,TRBV3-1,TGTGCCAGCAGCCTATCCCATCAAGAGACCCAGTACTTC,CASSLSHQETQYF
NA,TRBJ2-3,NA,14,TRBV6-1,TGTGCCAGCAAGGTCCTTCTGAGGATAGATACGCAGTATTTT,CASKVLLRIDTQYF
TRBD1,TRBJ2-3,many,13,TRBV29-1,TGCAGCGTTGGACAGGGGGGCGAGGATACGCAGTATTTT,CSVGQGGEDTQYF
NA,TRBJ1-4,many,13,TRBV10-3,TGTGCCATCAGTGACAGGTCTAATGAAAAACTGTTTTTT,CAISDRSNEKLFF
NA,TRBJ1-2,NA,14,TRBV30,TGTGCCTGGAGTGTTCGACAGCAACAGTATGGCTACACCTTC,CAWSVRQQQYGYTF
NA,TRBJ2-6,many,16,TRBV13,TGTGCCAGCAGCCCAGGGTACAGCTCTGGGGCCAACGTCCTGACTTTC,CASSPGYSSGANVLTF